This TCR beta chain was documented in a study of regulatory T cells in long-lasting Graves disease. There are 16 residues in the CDR3. The trim removed 2 bases at V and 2 bases at J, leaving 2 bases unmatched. From germline, CDR1 is MNHEY and CDR2 SVGAGI. HTBI primers from iRepertoire and Arm-PCR of CDR3 regions yielded the TCR beta libraries. MiXCR was run by TCRdb on the multiplex PCR reads, yielding one entry per CDR3 protein. The table lists 300,000 to 500,000 distinct CDR3 sequences, 20% of them singletons. Time point in this sample: persistent/refractory GD, antithyroid drugs over 5 years with positive TRAb. Extracted RNA from PBMCs served as the source of the TCR library.

The receptor comes from a female donor with Graves disease. This chain connects TRBV6-5 to TRBJ2-7; 14 bases fit TRBD2. Sample: peripheral blood mononuclear cells (PBMCs), taken when the disease was refractory, from a patient treated with antithyroid drugs. CDR3 region: CASSYGTSGSPYEQYF. CDR3 coding DNA: TGTGCCAGCAGTTACGGGACTAGCGGGAGTCCCTACGAGCAGTACTTC.